This T cell receptor beta chain appears in the sequencing data of a study of Ad26.COV2.S vaccination and SARS-CoV-2 variants. This CDR3 has 14 amino acids. CDR1 is MNHEY and CDR2 is SMNVEV in the germline V gene (reference sequence). V gave up 10 bases and J gave up 8 bases; unmatched junction bases: 10. Note on this clone: Its matching antigen is unknown.

Using immunoSEQ multiplex PCR, the repertoire was profiled, and TCRdb retains in-frame clones only, with some absent. The profile covers approximately 90,000 clones, with roughly 85% appearing a single time and about 16% taken by the ten largest. Findings and caveats of the study: Reportedly, after vaccination the spike-specific CD8+ and CD4+ T cell responses displayed substantial breadth. Vaccine and placebo recipients had similar non-spike TCR breadth.

The chain combines TRBV27 with TRBJ2-1; TRBD1 agrees at 11 bases. The receptor's source is a human donor who had recovered from COVID-19. Source: peripheral blood, taken after recovery from COVID-19. This chain's CDR3 is CATSAGTGGYEQFF. CDR3 nucleotides: TGTGCCACCTCGGCCGGGACAGGGGGTTATGAGCAGTTCTTC.